This TCR beta chain stems from a study of identical twins. Study observations and caveats: While abundant cord blood beta clonotypes carried fewer insertions, memory repertoires showed no such pattern. Compared with models, monozygotic twins showed more out-of-frame TCR alpha sharing.

CDR1 is SQVTM and CDR2 is ANQGSEA in the germline V gene. V was cut by 4 bases and J by 1 base, with 16 bases left in between. CDR3 length: 15 amino acids. This clonotype was seen many times. Its target is unknown. Addition of a universal primer site occurred through template switching, and cDNA carried unique molecular identifiers. TCRdb re-called the 5' RACE reads with MiXCR, one entry per CDR3 protein. The repertoire holds hundreds of thousands of distinct CDR3 sequences, with less than 9% as singletons. These data were likewise used in another study, on yellow fever vaccine responses in identical twins.

The specimen sequenced was PBMCs. The TCR sequence derives from a young woman in good health. V and J are TRBV29-1 and TRBJ1-1, with a possible D match to TRBD1 (5 bases). For the CDR3, the DNA is TGCAGCGTTGGTTGGGGGGGATCCAAGAACACTGAAGCTTTCTTT. Encoded protein: CSVGWGGSKNTEAFF.